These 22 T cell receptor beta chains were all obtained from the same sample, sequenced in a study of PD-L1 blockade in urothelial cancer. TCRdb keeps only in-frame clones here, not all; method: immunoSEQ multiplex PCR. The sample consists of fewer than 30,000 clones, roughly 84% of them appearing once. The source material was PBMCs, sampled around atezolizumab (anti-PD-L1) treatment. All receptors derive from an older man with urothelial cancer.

The CDR3 nucleotides read TGCGCCAGCAGCTGGGGACAGGGGGCGGAGGGCTACACCTTC. It encodes CASSWGQGAEGYTF. The rearrangement links TRBV5-1 to TRBJ1-2, with TRBD1 matching over 12 bases. Germline lookup yields CDR1 SGHRS and CDR2 YFSETQ. The CDR3 has 14 residues. Trimming at V came to 3 bases and at J to 8 bases, leaving 5 bases not matched to a gene.

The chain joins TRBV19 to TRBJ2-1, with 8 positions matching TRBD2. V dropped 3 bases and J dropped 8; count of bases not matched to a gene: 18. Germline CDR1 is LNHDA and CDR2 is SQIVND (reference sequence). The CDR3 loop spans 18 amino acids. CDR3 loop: CASSIAAGEGTDMYEQFF. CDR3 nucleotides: TGTGCCAGTAGTATCGCAGCGGGAGAGGGTACCGATATGTATGAGCAGTTCTTC.

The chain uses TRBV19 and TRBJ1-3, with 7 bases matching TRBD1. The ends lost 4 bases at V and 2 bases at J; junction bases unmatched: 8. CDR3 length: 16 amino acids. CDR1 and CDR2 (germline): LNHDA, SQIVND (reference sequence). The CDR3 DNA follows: TGTGCCAGTAGTACTTCGACAGGGCAAGCTGGAAACACCATATATTTT. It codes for CASSTSTGQAGNTIYF.

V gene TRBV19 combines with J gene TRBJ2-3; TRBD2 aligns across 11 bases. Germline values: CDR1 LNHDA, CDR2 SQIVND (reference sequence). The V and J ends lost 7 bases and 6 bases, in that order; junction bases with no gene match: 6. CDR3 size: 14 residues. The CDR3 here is CASNLAGGSDTQYF. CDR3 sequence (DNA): TGTGCCAGTAACCTAGCGGGAGGTAGCGATACGCAGTATTTT.

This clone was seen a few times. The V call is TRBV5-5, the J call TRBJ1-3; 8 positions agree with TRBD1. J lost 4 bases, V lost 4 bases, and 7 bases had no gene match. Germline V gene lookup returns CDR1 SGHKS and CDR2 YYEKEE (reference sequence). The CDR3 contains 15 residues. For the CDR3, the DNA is TGTGCCAGCAGCCGTGACAGGGGATCCGGAAACACCATATATTTT. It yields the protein CASSRDRGSGNTIYF.

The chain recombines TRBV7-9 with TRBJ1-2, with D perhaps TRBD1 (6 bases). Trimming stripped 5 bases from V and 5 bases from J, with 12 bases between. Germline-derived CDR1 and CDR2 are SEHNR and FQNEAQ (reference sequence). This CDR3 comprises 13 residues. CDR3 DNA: TGTGCCAGCAGCACCCGGACAGCTTATGGCTACACCTTC. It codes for CASSTRTAYGYTF.

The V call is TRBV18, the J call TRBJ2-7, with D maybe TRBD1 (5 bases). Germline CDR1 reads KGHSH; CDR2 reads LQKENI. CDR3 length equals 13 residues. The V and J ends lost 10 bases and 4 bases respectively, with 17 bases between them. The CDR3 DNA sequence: TGTGCCACCTCCCAGGACACTTTATACGAGCAGTACTTC. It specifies CATSQDTLYEQYF.

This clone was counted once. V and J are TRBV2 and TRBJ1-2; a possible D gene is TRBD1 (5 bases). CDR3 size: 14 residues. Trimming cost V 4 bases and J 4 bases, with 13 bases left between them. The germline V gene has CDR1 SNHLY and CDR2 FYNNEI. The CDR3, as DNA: TGTGCCAGCAGTGCGGACACGGCGGTCTATGGCTACACCTTC. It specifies CASSADTAVYGYTF.

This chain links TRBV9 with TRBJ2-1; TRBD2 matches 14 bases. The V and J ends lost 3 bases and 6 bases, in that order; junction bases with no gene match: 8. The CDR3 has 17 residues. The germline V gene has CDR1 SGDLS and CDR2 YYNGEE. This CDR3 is CASSARLAGGRGNEQFF. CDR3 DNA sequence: TGTGCCAGCAGCGCGCGACTAGCGGGAGGGAGGGGCAATGAGCAGTTCTTC.

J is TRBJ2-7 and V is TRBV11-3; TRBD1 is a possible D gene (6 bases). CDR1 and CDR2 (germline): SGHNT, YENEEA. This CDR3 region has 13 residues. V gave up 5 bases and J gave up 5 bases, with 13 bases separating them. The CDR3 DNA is TGTGCCAGCAGCCTTAACAGGGTCGACGAGCAGTACTTC. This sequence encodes CASSLNRVDEQYF.

The CDR3 sequence: CASSQGNGGVAKETQYF. The DNA of the CDR3 is TGCGCCAGCAGCCAAGGAAACGGGGGGGTGGCGAAAGAGACCCAGTACTTC. V and J are TRBV4-1 and TRBJ2-5; 8 bases fit TRBD2. With V trimmed by 1 base and J by 3 bases, 10 bases remained unmatched. This CDR3 region has 17 residues. Germline CDR1 MGHRA, CDR2 YSYEKL.

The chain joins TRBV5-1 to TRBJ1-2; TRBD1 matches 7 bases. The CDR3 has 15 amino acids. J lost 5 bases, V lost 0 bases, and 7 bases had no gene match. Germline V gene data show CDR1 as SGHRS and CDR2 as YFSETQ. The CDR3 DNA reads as TGCGCCAGCAGCTTGGAGGGGGCAGAAGGGTATGGCTACACCTTC. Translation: CASSLEGAEGYGYTF.

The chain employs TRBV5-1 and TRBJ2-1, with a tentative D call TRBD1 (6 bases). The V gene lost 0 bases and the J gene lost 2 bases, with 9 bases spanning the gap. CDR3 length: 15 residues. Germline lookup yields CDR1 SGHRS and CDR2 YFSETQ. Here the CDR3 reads CASSLAGGAYNEQFF. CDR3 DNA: TGCGCCAGCAGCTTGGCTGGGGGCGCCTACAATGAGCAGTTCTTC. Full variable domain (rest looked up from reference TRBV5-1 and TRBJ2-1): KAGVTQTPRYLIKTRGQQVTLSCSPISGHRSVSWYQQTPGQGLQFLFEYFSETQRNKGNFPGRFSGRQFSNSRSEMNVSTLELGDSALYLCASSLAGGAYNEQFFGPGTRLTVL.

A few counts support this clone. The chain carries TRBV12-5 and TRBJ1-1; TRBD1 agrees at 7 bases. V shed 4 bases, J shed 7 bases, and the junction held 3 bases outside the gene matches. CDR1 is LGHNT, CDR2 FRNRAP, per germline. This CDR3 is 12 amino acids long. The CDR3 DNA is TGTGCTAGTGGTTCTCGGACAGGTGAAGCTTTCTTT. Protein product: CASGSRTGEAFF.

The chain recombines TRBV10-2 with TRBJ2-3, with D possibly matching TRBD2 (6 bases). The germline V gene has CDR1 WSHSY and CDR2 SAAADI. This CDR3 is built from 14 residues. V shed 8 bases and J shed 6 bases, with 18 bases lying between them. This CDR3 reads CASGAGPAGDTQYF. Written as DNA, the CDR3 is TGCGCCAGCGGGGCCGGGCCCGCGGGGGATACGCAGTATTTT.

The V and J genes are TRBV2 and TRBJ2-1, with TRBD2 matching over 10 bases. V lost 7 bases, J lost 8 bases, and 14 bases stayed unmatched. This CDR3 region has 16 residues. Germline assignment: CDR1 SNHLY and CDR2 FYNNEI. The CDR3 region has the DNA TGTGCCAGCATTGGCTTTCGACTAGCGGGTGACTATGAGCAGTTCTTC. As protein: CASIGFRLAGDYEQFF.

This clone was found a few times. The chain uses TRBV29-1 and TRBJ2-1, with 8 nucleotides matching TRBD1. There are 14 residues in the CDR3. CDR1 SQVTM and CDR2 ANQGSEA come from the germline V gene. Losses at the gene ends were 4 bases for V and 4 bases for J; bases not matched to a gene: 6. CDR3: CSVGRGQGYNEQFF. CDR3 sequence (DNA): TGCAGCGTTGGGAGAGGACAGGGTTACAATGAGCAGTTCTTC.

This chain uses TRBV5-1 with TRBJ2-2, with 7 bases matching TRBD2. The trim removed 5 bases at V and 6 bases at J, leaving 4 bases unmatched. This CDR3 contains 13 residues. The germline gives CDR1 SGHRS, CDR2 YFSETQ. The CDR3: CASRQAGAGELFF. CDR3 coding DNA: TGCGCCAGCAGACAGGCGGGAGCCGGGGAGCTGTTTTTT.

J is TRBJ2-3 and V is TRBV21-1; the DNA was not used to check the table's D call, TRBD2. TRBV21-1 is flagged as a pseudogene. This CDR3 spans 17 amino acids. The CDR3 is CASTPRLAGGTPDTQYF. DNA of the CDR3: TGTGCCAGCACCCCAAGACTAGCGGGAGGGACCCCAGATACGCAGTATTTT.

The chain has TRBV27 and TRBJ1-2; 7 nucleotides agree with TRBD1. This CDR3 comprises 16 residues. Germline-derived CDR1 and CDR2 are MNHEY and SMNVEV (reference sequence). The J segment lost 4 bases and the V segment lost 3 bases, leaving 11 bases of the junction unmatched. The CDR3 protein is CASSFSPGGGLYGYTF. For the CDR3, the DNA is TGTGCCAGCAGTTTCTCCCCCGGAGGGGGCCTCTATGGCTACACCTTC.

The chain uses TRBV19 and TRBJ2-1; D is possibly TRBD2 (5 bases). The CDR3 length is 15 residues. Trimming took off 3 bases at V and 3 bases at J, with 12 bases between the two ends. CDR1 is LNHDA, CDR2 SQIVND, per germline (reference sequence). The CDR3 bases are TGTGCCAGTAGTATCGGGCTAGCATACTACAATGAGCAGTTCTTC. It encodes CASSIGLAYYNEQFF.

The CDR3 sequence: CASRAPNQPQHF. The CDR3 DNA reads as TGTGCCAGCAGGGCTCCTAATCAGCCCCAGCATTTT. The chain links TRBV27 to TRBJ1-5; D call uncertain. CDR1 is MNHEY, CDR2 SMNVEV, per germline (reference sequence). V lost 6 bases and J 4 bases, leaving 7 bases between the germline ends. The CDR3 contains 12 residues.